One sample yielded the 25 T cell receptor beta chains listed below, sequenced in a study of OX40 agonist ivuxolimab in advanced cancers. The protocol was immunoSEQ multiplex PCR, while the TCRdb copy is restricted to in-frame clones and leaves out a portion. The data show some 46,000 clones, with around 88% seen just once and 11% to 15% held by the top ten. Sequenced material: CD4+ or CD8+ T cells sorted from blood, taken in a trial of the OX40 agonist ivuxolimab. The source is an adult with an advanced solid tumor such as melanoma, head and neck, liver or kidney cancer.

V usage is TRBV5-1 and J usage is TRBJ1-1; D gene uncertain. This CDR3 contains 14 residues. Germline loops: CDR1 SGHRS, CDR2 YFSETQ. The V gene lost 2 bases and the J gene lost 0 bases, with 8 bases spanning the gap. The CDR3 here is CASSFREMNTEAFF. The DNA of the CDR3 is TGCGCCAGCAGCTTTCGGGAGATGAACACTGAAGCTTTCTTT.

V and J are TRBV28 and TRBJ1-5, with unresolved D. The CDR3 is made up of 15 amino acids. Germline V lookup: CDR1 MDHEN, CDR2 SYDVKM. Trimming took off 5 bases at V and 2 bases at J, with 13 bases between the two ends. The CDR3 DNA reads as TGTGCCAGCAGTCCCCCCGACTTGGGCAATCAGCCCCAGCATTTT. It specifies CASSPPDLGNQPQHF.

The chain recombines TRBV4-1 with TRBJ2-5, with 7 bases that match TRBD2. With 0 bases clipped from V and 2 bases from J, the junction kept 6 bases outside the gene matches. The CDR3 covers 16 residues. CDR1 MGHRA and CDR2 YSYEKL come from the germline V gene. The CDR3, as DNA: TGCGCCAGCAGCCAAGAATGGGGGAGGGCGCAAGAGACCCAGTACTTC. This encodes CASSQEWGRAQETQYF.

Here the CDR3 DNA reads TGTGCCAGTAGTATAAATTTACAGGCCCCCGGGGAGCTGTTTTTT. Translation: CASSINLQAPGELFF. The genes are TRBV19 and TRBJ2-2, with D perhaps TRBD1 (5 bases). Germline CDR1 is LNHDA and CDR2 is SQIVND (reference sequence). CDR3 size: 15 residues. Trimming stripped 2 bases from V and 6 bases from J, with 13 bases between.

This clone has only a few counts. DNA of the CDR3: TGTGCCAGCAGTGAAAAAGCCGACTATGGCTACACCTTC. Residues: CASSEKADYGYTF. The chain recombines TRBV6-1 with TRBJ1-2; D is unresolved. V was cut by 2 bases and J by 3 bases, with 7 bases left in between. The CDR3 is made up of 13 amino acids. Germline-derived CDR1 and CDR2 are MNHNS and SASEGT.

This chain joins TRBV5-1 and TRBJ2-5; D is possibly TRBD1 (5 bases). The CDR3 sequence is 14 residues long. The ends were cut back, 3 bases at V and 1 base at J, with 10 bases in the middle. CDR1 is SGHRS, CDR2 YFSETQ, per germline. The CDR3 DNA is TGCGCCAGCAGCTCGACAGCTACCCAAGAGACCCAGTACTTC. It encodes CASSSTATQETQYF.

The chain recombines TRBV11-3 with TRBJ2-5; a possible D gene is TRBD1 (6 bases). The V and J ends lost 5 bases and 5 bases respectively, with 18 bases between them. The CDR3 runs to 15 residues. The V gene's germline CDR1 is SGHNT and CDR2 YENEEA. In nucleotides, the CDR3 is TGTGCCAGCAGCACCTACCAGGGGCCGCTGGAGACCCAGTACTTC. Amino acids: CASSTYQGPLETQYF.

This clone appeared once. J is TRBJ1-4 and V is TRBV6-5, with 8 bases lining up with TRBD1. The trim removed 5 bases at V and 5 bases at J, leaving 4 bases unmatched. The CDR3 spans 14 residues. Germline CDR1 MNHEY, CDR2 SVGAGI. CDR3 region: CASSSDRGNEKLFF. In DNA, the CDR3 is TGTGCCAGCAGTAGCGACAGGGGAAATGAAAAACTGTTTTTT.

This rearrangement joins TRBV6-9 to TRBJ2-7; D perhaps matches TRBD1 (6 bases). The CDR3 is 13 residues long. Germline CDR1 is MNHGY and CDR2 is SVAAGI. The V gene lost 10 bases and the J gene lost 1 base, with 14 bases spanning the gap. The chain's CDR3 is CATSSDRSYEQYF. The CDR3 DNA is TGTGCCACCTCGTCGGACAGATCCTACGAGCAGTACTTC.

A word on this clone: At one end the junction does not follow the germline gene, possibly because of a read error. The chain recombines TRBV18 with TRBJ1-1; D is undetermined. The germline CDR1 and CDR2 sequences are KGHSH and LQKENI. CDR3 length equals 12 residues. CDR3 loop: CASPPTSNEAFF. CDR3 coding DNA: TGTGCCAGCCCACCTACCTCGAACGAAGCTTTCTTT.

The chain joins TRBV6-1 to TRBJ2-1; TRBD1 matches at 8 bases. The CDR3 loop spans 14 amino acids. In germline, CDR1 is MNHNS, CDR2 SASEGT. Unmatched junction bases numbered 4, after V lost 6 bases and J lost 3 bases. CDR3 coding DNA: TGTGCCAGCAGGAAGACAGGGGTCTACAATGAGCAGTTCTTC. Its protein is CASRKTGVYNEQFF.

The chain couples TRBV18 to TRBJ2-2; 7 nucleotides match TRBD2. This CDR3 region has 15 residues. Germline assignment: CDR1 KGHSH and CDR2 LQKENI. V shed 3 bases and J 9 bases; nucleotides not matched to a gene: 10. As DNA, the CDR3 is TGTGCCAGCTCACCGCCGGGAGGCCTCTCTAGGGAGCTGTTTTTT. It yields the protein CASSPPGGLSRELFF.

This clone was counted a few times. This chain joins TRBV6-5 and TRBJ2-7; D uncertain. The V end was cut by 8 bases, the J end by 2 bases, with 7 bases between. CDR1 is MNHEY, CDR2 SVGAGI, per germline. This CDR3 is built from 11 residues. The CDR3 coding sequence is TGTGCCAGCCTTCGAACCTACGAGCAGTACTTC. Residues: CASLRTYEQYF.

This clone was recorded once. The chain joins TRBV19 to TRBJ2-7; 10 positions agree with TRBD2. From germline, CDR1 is LNHDA and CDR2 SQIVND (reference sequence). V dropped 6 bases and J dropped 0; count of bases not matched to a gene: 11. The CDR3 runs 17 residues. The CDR3: CASRHSSGGTSSYEQYF. Here the CDR3 DNA reads TGTGCCAGTAGGCATTCTAGCGGGGGCACGAGCTCCTACGAGCAGTACTTC.

The chain employs TRBV18 and TRBJ1-5; weak D call: TRBD1 (5 bases). The CDR3 sequence is 15 residues long. Trimming cost V 6 bases and J 0 bases, with 12 bases left between them. Germline CDR1 reads KGHSH; CDR2 reads LQKENI. The CDR3 nucleotides are TGTGCCAGCTCTCGGGACGGAAATAGCAATCAGCCCCAGCATTTT. Protein product: CASSRDGNSNQPQHF. Full variable domain (remainder filled in from reference TRBV18 and TRBJ1-5): NAGVMQNPRHLVRRRGQEARLRCSPMKGHSHVYWYRQLPEEGLKFMVYLQKENIIDESGMPKERFSAEFPKEGPSILRIQQVVRGDSAAYFCASSRDGNSNQPQHFGDGTRLSIL.

This rearrangement joins TRBV10-3 to TRBJ2-7, with 7 bases that match TRBD1. CDR3 length equals 16 residues. V lost 0 bases and J lost 3; bases outside the gene matches: 8. The germline V gene encodes CDR1 ENHRY and CDR2 SYGVKD. The CDR3 spells CAISESVETGIYEQYF. The CDR3 nucleotides read TGTGCCATCAGTGAGTCGGTCGAGACAGGGATCTACGAGCAGTACTTC.

The V call is TRBV29-1, the J call TRBJ1-2; TRBD1 agrees at 7 bases. This CDR3 has 13 residues. V shed 4 bases and J 4 bases; nucleotides not matched to a gene: 6. From germline, CDR1 is SQVTM and CDR2 ANQGSEA. CDR3 residues: CSVVEGAGYGYTF. The CDR3 region has the DNA TGCAGCGTTGTAGAGGGGGCTGGCTATGGCTACACCTTC.

This chain links TRBV28 with TRBJ1-2; tentative D call: TRBD1 (6 bases). The CDR3 runs 13 residues. With 4 bases removed from V and 8 bases from J, the gap between germline ends came to 14 bases. CDR1 is MDHEN, CDR2 SYDVKM, per germline. Here the CDR3 DNA reads TGTGCCAGCAGTTCCGGGACAAGAAGCGGCTACACCTTC. This sequence encodes CASSSGTRSGYTF.

The V gene is TRBV6-1, the J gene TRBJ1-1, with 10 positions matching TRBD1. J gave up 11 bases and V 6 bases, and 12 bases lay outside the gene matches. Germline lookup yields CDR1 MNHNS and CDR2 SASEGT. The CDR3 consists of 14 residues. The CDR3 region has the DNA TGTGCCAGCAGGCCAGACAGGGGGCGTTTTGAGGCTTTCTTT. The encoded protein is CASRPDRGRFEAFF.

The chain has TRBV30 and TRBJ2-7, with 10 bases lining up with TRBD2. The CDR3 spans 17 residues. CDR1 and CDR2 (germline): GTSNPN, SVGIG (reference sequence). After removal of 1 base from V and 3 bases from J, the junction contained 12 bases not matched to a gene. In DNA form, the CDR3 reads TGTGCCTGGAGTGGAGAGACGGGACTAGCGACTTACTACGAGCAGTACTTC. It codes for CAWSGETGLATYYEQYF.

A single count supports this clone. This CDR3 reads CASSVRQAQDTEAFF. The CDR3 DNA follows: TGCGCCAGCAGCGTAAGACAGGCACAAGACACTGAAGCTTTCTTT. The V call is TRBV5-1, the J call TRBJ1-1, with D possibly being TRBD1 (6 bases). The germline V gene has CDR1 SGHRS and CDR2 YFSETQ. The V end was cut by 4 bases, the J end by 3 bases, with 16 bases between. The CDR3 contains 15 residues.

The chain joins TRBV6-6 to TRBJ2-5; D is uncertain. Germline CDR1 is MNHNY and CDR2 is SVGAGI (reference sequence). The ends were cut back, 6 bases at V and 5 bases at J, with 10 bases in the middle. The CDR3 runs to 12 residues. The CDR3 DNA is TGTGCCAGCAGGGACCTTGGGGAGACCCAGTACTTC. It yields the protein CASRDLGETQYF.

The count of this clone is one. V and J are TRBV5-1 and TRBJ1-1, with D tentatively TRBD1 (6 bases). CDR1 and CDR2 (germline): SGHRS, YFSETQ. Trimming cost V 4 bases and J 0 bases, with 13 bases left between them. CDR3 length: 15 residues. The CDR3 protein is CASSVPTGLNTEAFF. The CDR3 coding sequence is TGCGCCAGCAGCGTACCAACAGGGCTGAACACTGAAGCTTTCTTT.

This clone has a handful of counts. The chain has TRBV6-6 and TRBJ1-5; D unresolved. The CDR3 covers 14 residues. Germline lookup yields CDR1 MNHNY and CDR2 SVGAGI (reference sequence). The V end lost 2 bases, the J end lost 0 bases, and 5 bases lay between the germline ends. The CDR3 DNA follows: TGTGCCAGCAGTTACAGGGATAGCAATCAGCCCCAGCATTTT. Translation: CASSYRDSNQPQHF.

The V call is TRBV28, the J call TRBJ2-1; D gene ambiguous. This CDR3 region has 13 residues. Germline assignment: CDR1 MDHEN and CDR2 SYDVKM. With 5 bases removed from V and 10 bases from J, the gap between germline ends came to 15 bases. In nucleotides, the CDR3 is TGTGCCAGCAGTCCCTATTGGGCGGTGGAGCAGTTCTTC. Protein sequence: CASSPYWAVEQFF.